What follows is one T cell receptor (beta chain) and its context. The source of the sample is a study of T cells in Graves' hyperthyroidism and ophthalmopathy. Germline V gene data show CDR1 as SGHRS and CDR2 as YFSETQ. CDR3 size: 14 residues. Trimming left V 0 bases short and J 9 bases short, with 12 bases between. Amplified TCR beta CDR3 regions derived from RNA transcripts. A set of HTBI primers served as the primers for a first-round RT-PCR of the TCR CDR3. TCRdb re-called the multiplex PCR reads with MiXCR, one entry per CDR3 protein. Of a few hundred thousand distinct CDR3 sequences listed, less than 25% are singletons.

The chain joins TRBV5-1 to TRBJ2-2; D is unclear. Material: blood. This sequence originates from a man aged 18 to 29 with Graves' hyperthyroidism. This CDR3 reads CASSLAAPSRELFF. The CDR3 nucleotides read TGCGCCAGCAGCTTGGCAGCCCCGTCGAGGGAGCTGTTTTTT.